These 11 T cell receptor beta chains share one sample of origin, sequenced in a study of beta chain features in type 1 diabetes. General observations from the study: Type 1 diabetes patients showed a moderate but significant shortening of TCRB CDR3s in all four CD4+ subsets.

TCRB transcripts that were expressed got sequenced, as all of the isolated RNA had been reverse transcribed. The assay was immunoSEQ multiplex PCR, and TCRdb's table has in-frame clones only and misses some. The top ten clones hold 0.095% to 0.15% of a sample with around 600,000 clones, around an eighth of them seen once. The antigens these receptors bind are not known. The sequenced material came from naive CD4+ T cells from blood. The source is a man aged 25 to 40 with type 1 diabetes.

The J gene is TRBJ2-7, the V gene TRBV5-4; TRBD1 is a possible D gene (6 bases). V gave up 5 bases and J gave up 0 bases, with 12 bases separating them. There are 14 residues in the CDR3. Germline CDR1 SGHNT, CDR2 YYREEE (reference sequence). The CDR3 sequence is CASSRDTNSYEQYF. The CDR3 coding sequence is TGTGCCAGCAGTCGGGACACTAACTCCTACGAGCAGTACTTC.

The chain recombines TRBV18 with TRBJ1-1; D might be TRBD1 (6 bases). The CDR3 consists of 14 residues. The V end lost 1 base, the J end lost 4 bases, and 10 bases lay between the germline ends. Per the germline V gene, CDR1 is KGHSH and CDR2 is LQKENI. The CDR3 sequence is CASSPQGGGTEAFF. The CDR3 coding sequence is TGTGCCAGCTCACCACAGGGGGGGGGCACTGAAGCTTTCTTT.

This clone was detected only a few times. The J gene is TRBJ2-6, the V gene TRBV5-4; D possibly uses TRBD1 or TRBD2 (5 bases each). This CDR3 spans 16 amino acids. The germline CDR1 and CDR2 sequences are SGHNT and YYREEE (reference sequence). V lost 7 bases and J lost 1, with 15 bases in between. The CDR3: CASFRDAASGANVLTF. The CDR3 DNA sequence: TGTGCCAGCTTCCGGGACGCGGCTTCTGGGGCCAACGTCCTGACTTTC. The entire variable domain, with the rest obtained from reference TRBV5-4 and TRBJ2-6, is as follows: ETGVTQSPTHLIKTRGQQVTLRCSSQSGHNTVSWYQQALGQGPQFIFQYYREEENGRGNFPPRFSGLQFPNYSSELNVNALELDDSALYLCASFRDAASGANVLTFGAGSRLTVL.

The chain carries TRBV11-2 and TRBJ1-1, with a tentative D call TRBD1 (5 bases). Germline V gene data show CDR1 as SGHAT and CDR2 as FQNNGV. The CDR3 sequence is 14 residues long. The V end was cut by 5 bases, the J end by 0 bases, with 10 bases between. The CDR3 here is CASSPQGMNTEAFF. For the CDR3, the DNA is TGTGCCAGCAGCCCGCAGGGAATGAACACTGAAGCTTTCTTT.

Only a few counts were recorded for this clone. The chain carries TRBV7-8 and TRBJ1-5; D unclear. CDR1 and CDR2 (germline): SGHVS, FQNEAQ. CDR3 length: 12 residues. V was pared by 1 base and J by 7 bases, with 5 bases between. The CDR3 reads CASSLVEQPQHF. In DNA, the CDR3 is TGTGCCAGCAGCTTAGTCGAACAGCCCCAGCATTTT.

This chain uses TRBV30 with TRBJ1-4, with no clear D. V was pared by 0 bases and J by 3 bases, with 5 bases between. This CDR3 has 13 amino acids. From germline, CDR1 is GTSNPN and CDR2 SVGIG (reference sequence). For the CDR3, the DNA is TGTGCCTGGAGTGTAAGAGCTAATGAAAAACTGTTTTTT. This sequence encodes CAWSVRANEKLFF.

This clone turned up a few times. The genes are TRBV19 and TRBJ2-3; 8 nucleotides match TRBD1. Unmatched junction bases numbered 7, after V lost 4 bases and J lost 4 bases. This CDR3 comprises 15 residues. Germline CDR1 LNHDA, CDR2 SQIVND (reference sequence). This CDR3 reads CASSRPDRDADTQYF. CDR3 in DNA: TGTGCCAGTAGTAGGCCGGACAGGGACGCAGATACGCAGTATTTT.

This clone was seen a few times. The V call is TRBV29-1, the J call TRBJ1-2; the D is unclear. The germline V and J ends were trimmed by 6 bases and 8 bases, with 10 bases remaining between them. This CDR3 has 10 amino acids. Germline CDR1 reads SQVTM; CDR2 reads ANQGSEA. CDR3 loop: CSVWEAGYTF. DNA of the CDR3: TGCAGCGTGTGGGAAGCAGGCTACACCTTC.

The chain links TRBV28 to TRBJ1-2; D is perhaps TRBD1 (5 bases). CDR1 and CDR2 from the germline V gene are MDHEN and SYDVKM. The V end was cut by 4 bases, the J end by 5 bases, with 17 bases between. The CDR3 has 15 residues. This chain's CDR3 is CASSSPGGAGYGYTF. The CDR3 DNA reads as TGTGCCAGCAGTTCCCCCGGTGGGGCTGGGTATGGCTACACCTTC.

The rearrangement links TRBV5-1 to TRBJ2-7, with 8 bases matching TRBD1. J gave up 3 bases and V 4 bases, and 12 bases lay outside the gene matches. The CDR3 length is 16 residues. In germline, CDR1 is SGHRS, CDR2 YFSETQ. The CDR3 protein is CASSPSGGTGVYEQYF. CDR3 nucleotide sequence: TGCGCCAGCAGCCCCAGTGGGGGGACAGGCGTCTACGAGCAGTACTTC.

In the case of this clone: This specimen includes other DNA sequences encoding the same CDR3. The rearrangement uses TRBV9 and TRBJ2-2; the D call may be TRBD1 or TRBD2 (5 bases each). Germline V gene lookup returns CDR1 SGDLS and CDR2 YYNGEE. The CDR3 spans 15 residues. V dropped 0 bases and J dropped 4 bases, with 10 bases sitting between them. CDR3 region: CASSVGEGSTGELFF. The CDR3 DNA sequence: TGTGCCAGCAGCGTAGGCGAGGGGTCCACCGGGGAGCTGTTTTTT.